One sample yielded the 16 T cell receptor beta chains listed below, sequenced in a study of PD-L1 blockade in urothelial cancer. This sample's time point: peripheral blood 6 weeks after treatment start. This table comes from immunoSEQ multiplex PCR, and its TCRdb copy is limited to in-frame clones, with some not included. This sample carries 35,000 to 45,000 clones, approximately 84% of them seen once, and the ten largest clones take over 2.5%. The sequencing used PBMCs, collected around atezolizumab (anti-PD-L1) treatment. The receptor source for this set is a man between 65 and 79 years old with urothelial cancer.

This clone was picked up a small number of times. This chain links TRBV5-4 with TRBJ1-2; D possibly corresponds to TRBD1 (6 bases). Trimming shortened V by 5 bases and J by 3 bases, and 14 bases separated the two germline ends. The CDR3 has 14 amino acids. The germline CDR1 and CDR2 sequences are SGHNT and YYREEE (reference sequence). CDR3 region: CASRHRDGDYGYTF. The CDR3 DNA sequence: TGTGCCAGCAGACACAGGGATGGGGACTATGGCTACACCTTC.

In DNA, the CDR3 is TGTGCCAGCAGCTTAGCACCAGGGGGGAGGATCACTGAAGCTTTCTTT. This translates into CASSLAPGGRITEAFF. The rearrangement joins TRBV7-6 to TRBJ1-1; 7 nucleotides align to TRBD1. Per germline, CDR1 SGHVS and CDR2 FNYEAQ. V lost 0 bases, J lost 4 bases, and 8 bases stayed unmatched. CDR3 length: 16 residues.

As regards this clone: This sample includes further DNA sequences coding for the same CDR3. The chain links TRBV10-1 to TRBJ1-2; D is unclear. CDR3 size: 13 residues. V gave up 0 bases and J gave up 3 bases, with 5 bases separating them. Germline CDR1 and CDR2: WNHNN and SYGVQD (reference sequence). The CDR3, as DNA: TGCGCCAGCAGTGAGTCCCGGGACTATGGCTACACCTTC. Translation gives CASSESRDYGYTF.

The CDR3 DNA reads as TGCGCCAGCAGCTTCCCTCAGGGGACCGGGGAGCTGTTTTTT. Amino acids: CASSFPQGTGELFF. The gene calls are TRBV5-1 and TRBJ2-2; TRBD1 is a possible D gene (6 bases). V gave up 2 bases and J gave up 5 bases, with 10 bases separating them. Looked up from germline, CDR1 is SGHRS and CDR2 is YFSETQ. CDR3 length: 14 residues. Drawing the rest from reference TRBV5-1 and TRBJ2-2, the complete variable domain is KAGVTQTPRYLIKTRGQQVTLSCSPISGHRSVSWYQQTPGQGLQFLFEYFSETQRNKGNFPGRFSGRQFSNSRSEMNVSTLELGDSALYLCASSFPQGTGELFFGEGSRLTVL.

The CDR3 spells CASDIPGTGGTEAFF. As DNA, the CDR3 is TGTGCCAGCGACATACCCGGGACAGGGGGCACTGAAGCTTTCTTT. The chain has TRBV2 and TRBJ1-1, with 11 bases matching TRBD1. CDR1 SNHLY and CDR2 FYNNEI come from the germline V gene. This CDR3 has 15 amino acids. V gave up 8 bases and J gave up 4 bases; unmatched junction bases: 9.

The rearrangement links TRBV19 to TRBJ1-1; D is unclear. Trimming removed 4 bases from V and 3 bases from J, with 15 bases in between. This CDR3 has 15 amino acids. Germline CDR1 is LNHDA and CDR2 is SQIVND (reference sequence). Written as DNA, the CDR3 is TGTGCCAGTAGTACCTCACCGGGAGCTCACACTGAAGCTTTCTTT. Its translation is CASSTSPGAHTEAFF. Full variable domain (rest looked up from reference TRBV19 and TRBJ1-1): DGGITQSPKYLFRKEGQNVTLSCEQNLNHDAMYWYRQDPGQGLRLIYYSQIVNDFQKGDIAEGYSVSREKKESFPLTVTSAQKNPTAFYLCASSTSPGAHTEAFFGQGTRLTVV.

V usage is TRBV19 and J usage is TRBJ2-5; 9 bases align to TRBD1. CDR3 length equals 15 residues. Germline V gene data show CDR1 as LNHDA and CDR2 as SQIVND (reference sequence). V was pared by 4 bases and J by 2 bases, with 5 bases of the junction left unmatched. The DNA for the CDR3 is TGTGCCAGTAGTAGGGACAGGGTATGGCAAGAGACCCAGTACTTC. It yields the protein CASSRDRVWQETQYF. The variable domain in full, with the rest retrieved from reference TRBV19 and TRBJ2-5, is DGGITQSPKYLFRKEGQNVTLSCEQNLNHDAMYWYRQDPGQGLRLIYYSQIVNDFQKGDIAEGYSVSREKKESFPLTVTSAQKNPTAFYLCASSRDRVWQETQYFGPGTRLLVL.

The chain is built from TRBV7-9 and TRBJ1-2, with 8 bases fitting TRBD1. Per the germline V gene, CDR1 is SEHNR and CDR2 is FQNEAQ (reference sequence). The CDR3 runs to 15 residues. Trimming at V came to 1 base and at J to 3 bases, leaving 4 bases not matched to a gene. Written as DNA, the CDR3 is TGTGCCAGCAGCTTAGTCATGGGACAGGACTATGGCTACACCTTC. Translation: CASSLVMGQDYGYTF.

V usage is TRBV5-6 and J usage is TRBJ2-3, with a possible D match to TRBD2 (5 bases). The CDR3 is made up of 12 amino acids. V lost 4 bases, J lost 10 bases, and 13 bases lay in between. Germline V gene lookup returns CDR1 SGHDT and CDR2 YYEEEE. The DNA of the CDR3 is TGTGCCAGCAGCCTCACTAGGACCGCGCAGTATTTT. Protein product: CASSLTRTAQYF.

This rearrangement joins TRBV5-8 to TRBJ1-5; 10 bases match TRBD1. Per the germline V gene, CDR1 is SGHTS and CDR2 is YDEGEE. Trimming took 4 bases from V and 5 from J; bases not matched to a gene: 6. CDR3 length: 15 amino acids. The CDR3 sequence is CASSNRDRGYQPQHF. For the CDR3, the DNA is TGTGCCAGCAGCAACCGGGACAGGGGTTATCAGCCCCAGCATTTT.

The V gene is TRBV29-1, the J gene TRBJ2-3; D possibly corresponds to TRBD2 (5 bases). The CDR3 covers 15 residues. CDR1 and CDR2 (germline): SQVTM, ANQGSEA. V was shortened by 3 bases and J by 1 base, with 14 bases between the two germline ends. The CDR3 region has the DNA TGCAGCGTTGATACCCTAGCTATGGGCACAGATACGCAGTATTTT. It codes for CSVDTLAMGTDTQYF.

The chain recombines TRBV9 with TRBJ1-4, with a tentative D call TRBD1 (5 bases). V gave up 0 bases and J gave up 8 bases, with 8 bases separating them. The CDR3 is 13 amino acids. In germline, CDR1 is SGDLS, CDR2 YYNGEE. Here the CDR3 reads CASSVGEGEKLFF. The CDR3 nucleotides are TGTGCCAGCAGCGTAGGGGAGGGGGAAAAACTGTTTTTT.

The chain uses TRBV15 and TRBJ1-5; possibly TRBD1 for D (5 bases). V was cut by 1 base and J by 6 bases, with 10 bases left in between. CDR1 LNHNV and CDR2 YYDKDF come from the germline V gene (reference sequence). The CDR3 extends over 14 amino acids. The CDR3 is CATSRGGTIQPQHF. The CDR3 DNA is TGTGCCACCAGCAGAGGGGGGACTATTCAGCCCCAGCATTTT.

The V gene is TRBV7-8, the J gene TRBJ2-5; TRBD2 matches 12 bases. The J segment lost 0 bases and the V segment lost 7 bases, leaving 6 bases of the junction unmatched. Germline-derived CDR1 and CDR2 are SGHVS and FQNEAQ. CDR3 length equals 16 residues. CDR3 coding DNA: TGTGCCAGCACTAATGGACTAGCGGGGTACCAAGAGACCCAGTACTTC. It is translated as CASTNGLAGYQETQYF.

The chain's CDR3 is CASSLIRSGELFF. The CDR3 DNA reads as TGTGCCAGCAGTTTAATCCGGTCGGGGGAGCTGTTTTTT. The genes are TRBV28 and TRBJ2-2; D is ambiguous. This CDR3 contains 13 residues. The V end lost 2 bases, the J end lost 8 bases, and 9 bases lay between the germline ends. Germline V gene lookup returns CDR1 MDHEN and CDR2 SYDVKM.

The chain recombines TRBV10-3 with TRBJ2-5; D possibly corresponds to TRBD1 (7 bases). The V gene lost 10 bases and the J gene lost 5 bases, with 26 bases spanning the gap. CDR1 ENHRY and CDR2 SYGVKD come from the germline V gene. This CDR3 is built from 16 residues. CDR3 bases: TGTGCCACCTGCCCCGGGCAGGGGGGTGGTATTGAGACCCAGTACTTC. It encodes CATCPGQGGGIETQYF.